This TCR beta chain was recovered during a study of T cell responses to AZD1222 COVID-19 vaccine (dated by TCRdb to the early 2020s). Context from the whole study: Because spike-specific TCR depth and breadth did not differ between the two schedules, AZD1222 recipients who got a second dose at roughly 4 weeks were pooled with those who got a second dose at roughly 12 weeks. A total of approximately 240 trial participants underwent TCR sequencing, of whom about 200 received two doses of AZD1222 and 26 received two doses of the MenACWY control vaccine. Trial participants were enrolled by age into 18-55, 56-69 and 70-plus year subgroups, with roughly 150, 30 and 60 TCR-sequenced participants respectively.

The sample's time point label is to be understood as: baseline before first vaccination. Vaccinee samples came from UK trials COV001 and COV002, including a single-blind randomized controlled phase 2/3 trial of AZD1222 (ChAdOx1 nCoV-19) in healthy adults. For TCRbeta chain sequencing, PBMC samples were collected from trial participants at day 0 and at day 28 after the second dose. This clone is deemed medium-sized (0.01 to 0.1%). Its antigen target is currently unknown. Base qualities are not provided; no much larger clone lies one nucleotide away. The paper as a whole reports these results and caveats: Conclusions about previously exposed vaccinees are limited, since just a handful of AZD1222 recipients were seropositive for SARS-CoV-2 at baseline. Because no day 14 peak-response samples were available, repertoires were characterized only after the peak T cell response. Reportedly, close to half of the unique spike-specific TCRs recognized epitopes lying outside the regions that are mutated in the B.1.351 and B.1.1.7 variants. After two AZD1222 doses, spike-specific TCR breadth and depth were significantly higher than at day 0 and than in MenACWY recipients. The vaccine-associated CD4 TCRs covered the entire spike protein, and the dominant responses fell in regions 160-218 and 743-854. The 56-69-year group was small, and its depth increase did not reach significance, likely because of low power. Most participants were white British and females outnumbered males, and the authors suggested that clonal diversity may have been underestimated.

The CDR3 regions of human TCRbeta chains were subjected to immunosequencing. The study's own analysis went as follows. TCRs in the repertoires were compared against a reference library of SARS-CoV-2-specific TCRs that had been generated with the MIRA antigen-specificity platform. Breadth was defined as the fraction of unique TCRs that were SARS-CoV-2-associated. Depth was defined as the fraction of total T cells that were SARS-CoV-2-associated. Using the MIRA data, every spike-specific TCR was mapped to the spike region that the TCR reacted to and assigned to either a CD4 or a CD8 class. Log10-transformed breadth and depth values were compared by one-way ANOVA with Sidak's multiple comparisons tests. TCRdb took over this immuneACCESS table, retaining in-frame rearrangements with V and J assigned. Such tables are incomplete; in checked studies, under half of the missing clones stem from an unresolved V gene, and the remainder is unexplained. That table furnishes V, J and clone size, whereas the DNA furnished D and trimming. The sample table holds tens of thousands of clones, of which approximately 84% were seen once. Roughly a tenth of the sample is taken by the ten largest.

The origin of this receptor is an adult in good health. This specimen consisted of peripheral blood, obtained on day 0 of AZD1222 vaccination.

CDR3 sequence: CASSQEPQTVSIGATNEKLFF. The DNA sequence is as follows: TGCGCCAGCAGCCAAGAACCCCAGACAGTATCGATAGGGGCAACTAATGAAAAACTGTTTTTT. Here the chain combines TRBV4-1 and TRBJ1-4; the best D guess is TRBD1, with 5 bases matching. From cysteine to phenylalanine, the CDR3 is 21 amino acids long. The DNA shown is the 63-base CDR3, in frame from base 1. According to the germline V gene, CDR1 reads MGHRA and CDR2 reads YSYEKL. V is cut by 0 bases and J by 0 bases, and the space between the germline ends is 23 bases.